Presented here are 10 T cell receptor beta chains from one specimen sequenced in a study of vaccination and CD4 T cells after COVID-19. TCRdb ran MiXCR on the PCR reads and lists one entry per CDR3 protein. Of about 21,000 distinct CDR3 sequences in the sample, about 58% were seen once. The sample here was CD4+ T cells from blood, taken before SARS-CoV-2 vaccination. The receptors stem from a human donor who had recovered from COVID-19.

The chain employs TRBV29-1 and TRBJ2-5; maybe TRBD1 (5 bases). Per germline, CDR1 SQVTM and CDR2 ANQGSEA. This CDR3 contains 12 residues. Trimming left V 7 bases short and J 5 bases short, with 14 bases between. In nucleotides, the CDR3 is TGCAGCGCCGCGGACAAAGGGGAGACCCAGTACTTC. It encodes CSAADKGETQYF.

The chain couples TRBV7-9 to TRBJ2-7; D unclear. In germline, CDR1 is SEHNR, CDR2 FQNEAQ (reference sequence). This CDR3 spans 12 amino acids. V lost 8 bases to trimming and J lost 2 bases, with 10 bases between them. This CDR3 reads CASDRNTYEQYF. CDR3 nucleotides: TGTGCCAGCGATCGGAACACCTACGAGCAGTACTTC.

This clonotype has more than one count but fewer than ten. V usage is TRBV6-5 and J usage is TRBJ1-6, with D possibly being TRBD1 (5 bases). The CDR3 totals 15 residues. Per germline, CDR1 MNHEY and CDR2 SVGAGI. The ends were cut back, 0 bases at V and 7 bases at J, with 10 bases in the middle. The CDR3 loop is CASSYSAGPNSPLHF. In DNA form, the CDR3 reads TGTGCCAGCAGTTACTCAGCAGGGCCCAATTCACCCCTCCACTTT.

This clonotype came up a few times. The rearrangement uses TRBV7-6 and TRBJ2-7, with TRBD2 matching 7 bases. The germline V gene encodes CDR1 SGHVS and CDR2 FNYEAQ. Trimming at V came to 0 bases and at J to 7 bases, leaving 9 bases not matched to a gene. This CDR3 spans 15 amino acids. The DNA of the CDR3 is TGTGCCAGCAGCTTAGCACACGGGAGGTTCGGAGAGCAGTACTTC. It encodes CASSLAHGRFGEQYF.

Only a few counts were recorded for this clonotype. The chain recombines TRBV21-1 with TRBJ2-7; the D call of TRBD1 is as the table states it, not checked on the DNA. TRBV21-1 is marked as a pseudogene. This CDR3 is built from 15 residues. The CDR3 reads CASSKAQGVDYEQYF. The CDR3 DNA reads TGTGCCAGCAGCAAAGCGCAGGGGGTGGACTACGAGCAGTACTTC.

This clonotype has only a few counts. The V and J genes are TRBV20-1 and TRBJ2-3; 7 positions agree with TRBD1. CDR3 length: 15 residues. CDR1 and CDR2 (germline): DFQATT, SNEGSKA (reference sequence). Germline trimming cut 2 bases from V and 0 bases from J; bases unmatched to any gene: 5. CDR3 residues: CSARRGQTSTDTQYF. The CDR3 bases are TGCAGTGCTAGAAGGGGACAGACTAGCACAGATACGCAGTATTTT.

This clonotype turned up a few times. The rearrangement uses TRBV20-1 and TRBJ2-7; D call uncertain. V was pared by 5 bases and J by 1 base, with 15 bases between. CDR1 DFQATT and CDR2 SNEGSKA come from the germline V gene (reference sequence). There are 14 residues in the CDR3. The CDR3 sequence: CSADPRAMSYEQYF. DNA for the CDR3: TGCAGTGCTGACCCCCGGGCCATGTCCTACGAGCAGTACTTC.

This clonotype showed up just a few times. The rearrangement links TRBV20-1 to TRBJ2-7; no clear D. Between the trimmed V and J ends, which lost 5 bases and 1 base, there was a span of 9 bases. The germline CDR1 and CDR2 sequences are DFQATT and SNEGSKA (reference sequence). CDR3 length: 12 residues. CDR3 protein: CSAVAGSYEQYF. DNA for the CDR3: TGCAGTGCTGTAGCTGGATCCTACGAGCAGTACTTC.

The chain links TRBV20-1 to TRBJ2-1; D gene uncertain. CDR1 is DFQATT, CDR2 SNEGSKA, per germline (reference sequence). The length of the CDR3 is 12 residues. Deletions cut 3 bases from V and 7 bases from J, with 10 bases between. CDR3 loop: CSASLDLNEQFF. CDR3 nucleotides: TGCAGTGCTAGCTTAGACTTAAATGAGCAGTTCTTC.

The chain couples TRBV12-3 or TRBV12-4 to TRBJ1-5; 8 positions agree with TRBD1. The CDR3 has 19 amino acids. The V segment lost 3 bases and the J segment 1 base; nucleotides outside the gene matches: 14. CDR3 nucleotide sequence: TGTGCCAGCAGTTTTATGTCAGGGGGCGCTTTAGTGAGCAATCAGCCCCAGCATTTT. Translated, it gives CASSFMSGGALVSNQPQHF.